Reported below is one T cell receptor (beta chain). As yet, its antigen is unknown. The V gene end was trimmed by 5 bases and the J gene end by 3 bases; junction bases not matched to a gene: 6. CDR1 is MNHEY, CDR2 SMNVEV, per germline (reference sequence). There are 14 residues in the CDR3. This sample is drawn from a study of T-cell memory formation after mild COVID-19. Across the whole study: TCR clusters showed largely donor specificity. Study outcomes and limitations: Among CD4+ contracting clones, most were CM and EM, and CD8+ ones EMRA.

Each CDR3 protein is one row after TCRdb ran MiXCR on the 5' RACE reads. Of around 200,000 distinct CDR3 sequences listed, about a fifth were seen once; the top ten hold about 21%. This TCR was recovered from an adult woman who had mild COVID-19 (a few samples of this study predate the infection). Cell type and time point are not known. The sample consisted of PBMCs or a T cell subset sorted from them (not recorded which). The rearrangement links TRBV27 to TRBJ2-7, with 8 positions matching TRBD2. The CDR3 is CASSPGLGLYEQYF. CDR3 sequence (DNA): TGTGCCAGCAGTCCGGGACTAGGACTCTACGAGCAGTACTTC.